This section outlines one T cell receptor beta chain sequence together with its context. The sample holds a few counts of this clonotype. Its antigen remains undetermined. No base quality information exists; no much larger clone differs at one position. This was a case-control study nested in a cohort of healthcare workers in London, UK, who had nasopharyngeal swab PCR tests and blood samples taken every week. Healthcare workers were enrolled in the week of the UK lockdown, from 23 to 31 March 2020, and were followed every week for up to about 15 weeks. This entry is derived from a study of early T cells in non-severe SARS-CoV-2 infection (dated by TCRdb to the early 2020s). Some background on the complete study: Bulk RNA from unsorted whole blood was used for TCR sequencing, so alpha and beta chains could not be paired.

V is cut by 7 bases and J by 4 bases, and the space between the germline ends is 11 bases. Inclusive of the bounding cysteine and phenylalanine, the CDR3 is 13 residues long. Only the CDR3 portion is preserved as DNA: 39 bases, with reading frame beginning at the first base. General study outcomes and caveats: VDJdb matching was skewed toward anti-spike CD8 responses and likely underestimated virus-specific expansions, missing private and CD4 specificities.

To prepare the library, 5' RACE was applied. The instrument given in TCRdb is NextSeq 500. The TCR library protocol attached unique molecular identifiers to individual cDNA molecules to correct for sequencing error and PCR bias. Both TCR alpha and beta chains were sequenced, and tight co-correlation was observed between alpha and beta sequence abundances in each sample. The study's own analysis went as follows. V gene, J gene and CDR3 annotation of TCR sequences was performed with Decombinator V4. TCRs were defined as expanded if a significant change between any two time points was detected under a Poisson model with p below 0.0001. TCR abundances were normalised to the total number of TCRs sequenced per sample and expressed as counts per million. TRAV1-2 paired with TRAJ12, TRAJ20 or TRAJ33 defined MAIT TCRs, while TRAV10 paired with TRAJ18 defined iNKT TCRs. VDJdb, accessed on 1 November 2021, was searched for TCRs annotated for CMV, EBV and SARS-CoV-2, and TCRs annotated for more than one antigen were excluded. The raw public data were reprocessed by TCRdb itself: fastp quality trimming at Q25, MiXCR clonotype calling, in-frame beta chains only. Rows with one shared CDR3 protein collapse into an entry with the most common genes and DNA. TCRdb's processing, not the authors', yielded these V and J calls. Here the sample has about 80,000 distinct CDR3 sequences; less than 15% occur a single time. Roughly 16% of the sample comes from the top ten.

This clonotype originated in an adult who was a healthcare worker with PCR-confirmed SARS-CoV-2 infection or an uninfected control (not recorded which). The donor label of this sample is uncertain. The source was whole blood, collected at baseline. Here the chain combines TRBV12-3 or TRBV12-4 and TRBJ1-3, with the D segment identity uncertain. The nucleotides are TGTGCCAGCATGCCCGGCCTCGGAAACACCATATATTTT. Its translation reads: CASMPGLGNTIYF.